This entry describes one TCR beta chain. Its antigen remains unknown. It was with 60 Vbeta and 13 Jbeta primers that the PCR ran. The repertoire was sequenced with immunoSEQ multiplex PCR; TCRdb's copy has only in-frame clones and lacks some. The listing records some 130,000 clones. The source of the sample is a study of cytomegalovirus exposure and HLA in healthy donors. The length of the CDR3 is 15 residues. V was pared by 0 bases and J by 6 bases, with 7 bases of the junction left unmatched. Germline-derived CDR1 and CDR2 are SGDLS and YYNGEE. Study-level results: TRBV6-2, TRBV6-3 and other indistinguishable V segments were excluded.

This clonotype originated in a woman aged 40 to 50 in good health and CMV-seronegative. The sequencing sample was made of PBMCs. This chain uses TRBV9 with TRBJ2-7; 9 positions agree with TRBD1. The CDR3 nucleotides read TGTGCCAGCAGCGTAGAAGGGACAGGGAATCGCGAGCAGTACTTC. This encodes CASSVEGTGNREQYF.